Following are 9 T cell receptor beta chains from one sample sequenced in a study of blood T cell repertoires in COVID-19. The table came from immunoSEQ multiplex PCR; TCRdb's copy has only in-frame clones and leaves some out. This sample yields roughly 250,000 clones, of which roughly nine tenths are seen a single time; 0.95% to 1.5% belongs to the top ten. The material sequenced was PBMCs or T cells enriched from blood (not recorded which). The source is a human donor in a cohort exposed to, infected with or recovered from COVID-19 (not recorded which). The donor label of this sample is uncertain.

A few counts support this clone. V and J are TRBV7-9 and TRBJ2-7; the D gene is possibly TRBD1 (5 bases). Germline V lookup: CDR1 SEHNR, CDR2 FQNEAQ (reference sequence). Trimming took 5 bases from V and 9 from J, leaving 17 bases between them. The CDR3 runs 13 residues. The CDR3, as DNA: TGTGCCAGCAGCGGGGCAAGGTTAATGAGGCAGTACTTC. Amino acid sequence: CASSGARLMRQYF.

Turning to this clone: Other DNA variants within this sample encode the same CDR3. V gene TRBV2 combines with J gene TRBJ2-1; TRBD1 matches 11 bases. V was clipped by 6 bases and J by 6 bases; unmatched bases: 1. Germline-derived CDR1 and CDR2 are SNHLY and FYNNEI. The CDR3 spans 13 residues. The chain's CDR3 is CASRGTGGNEQFF. The CDR3 nucleotides are TGTGCCAGCAGGGGGACAGGGGGCAATGAGCAGTTCTTC.

The chain carries TRBV7-9 and TRBJ2-6; maybe TRBD2 (8 bases). The V end was cut by 5 bases, the J end by 0 bases, with 14 bases between. Germline CDR1 and CDR2: SEHNR and FQNEAQ (reference sequence). The CDR3 spans 17 residues. CDR3 bases: TGTGCCAGCAGCCGGGAGGGACAGTCCTCTGGGGCCAACGTCCTGACTTTC. Translating it yields CASSREGQSSGANVLTF. The full variable domain, in which reference TRBV7-9 and TRBJ2-6 provide the parts outside the CDR3, is DTGVSQNPRHKITKRGQNVTFRCDPISEHNRLYWYRQTLGQGPEFLTYFQNEAQLEKSRLLSDRFSAERPKGSFSTLEIQRTEQGDSAMYLCASSREGQSSGANVLTFGAGSRLTVL.

This sequence joins TRBV18 and TRBJ2-5; D is possibly TRBD2 (5 bases). This CDR3 is built from 16 residues. Trimming left V 3 bases short and J 2 bases short, with 16 bases between. The V gene's germline CDR1 is KGHSH and CDR2 LQKENI. The CDR3 sequence: CASSPQARTGQETQYF. The CDR3 DNA sequence: TGTGCCAGCTCACCCCAGGCACGGACGGGACAAGAGACCCAGTACTTC.

Of note for this clone: Other DNA sequences within the sample encode an identical CDR3. The V and J genes are TRBV7-2 and TRBJ2-3; tentatively, D is TRBD1 (6 bases). The CDR3 length is 15 residues. Trimming took off 1 base at V and 1 base at J, with 9 bases between the two ends. Looked up from germline, CDR1 is SGHTA and CDR2 is FQGNSA. The chain's CDR3 is CASSLEGVGTDTQYF. The CDR3 DNA is TGTGCCAGCAGCTTAGAGGGGGTAGGCACAGATACGCAGTATTTT.

This sequence joins TRBV19 and TRBJ1-2, with 7 bases matching TRBD1. CDR3 size: 13 residues. Germline trimming cut 8 bases from V and 1 base from J; bases unmatched to any gene: 4. Germline V lookup: CDR1 LNHDA, CDR2 SQIVND (reference sequence). The CDR3 DNA reads TGTGCCAGTGCACAGGGGATTAACTATGGCTACACCTTC. It is translated as CASAQGINYGYTF.

The chain is built from TRBV19 and TRBJ1-2; D is unresolved. The V gene's germline CDR1 is LNHDA and CDR2 SQIVND (reference sequence). V was shortened by 7 bases and J by 7 bases, with 19 bases between the two germline ends. The length of the CDR3 is 14 residues. DNA of the CDR3: TGTGCCAGTATGGAGTCAGTCGGGTTTGGTGGCTACACCTTC. Translated, it gives CASMESVGFGGYTF.

The CDR3 region is CASRQGVSNQPQHF. The CDR3 region has the DNA TGTGCCAGCAGACAGGGGGTGAGCAATCAGCCCCAGCATTTT. J is TRBJ1-5 and V is TRBV2, with 8 bases that match TRBD1. CDR3 length: 14 residues. Per germline, CDR1 SNHLY and CDR2 FYNNEI. V was pared by 6 bases and J by 1 base, with 2 bases of the junction left unmatched.

J is TRBJ1-5 and V is TRBV5-1, with 7 positions matching TRBD1. Trimming removed 2 bases from V and 2 bases from J; junction bases left unmatched: 10. This CDR3 region has 17 residues. Germline V CDR1 and CDR2: SGHRS, YFSETQ. The CDR3 nucleotides read TGCGCCAGCAGCTTAGGGACAGATCCGATAGGCAATCAGCCCCAGCATTTT. This encodes CASSLGTDPIGNQPQHF.